This TCR beta chain derives from a study of long-term antiretroviral therapy in people with HIV. Study in general: Collection of the earliest samples took place about a decade ahead of the 2015 immediate-ART recommendation.

Run at survey level, the immunoSEQ assay was version v3.0. This table comes from immunoSEQ multiplex PCR, and its TCRdb copy is limited to in-frame clones, with some not included. The sample yields 30,000 to 35,000 clones, about four fifths seen once. With regard to this clone: Its target is not known.

Study results and caveats: Blood sampling spanned 2004 to 2017, possibly under older ART regimens. Pre-ART expanded clones dominated the repertoire at every time point. Diversity increased after ART yet remained lower than in transplant donor controls.

This TCR was recovered from a man aged 50-59 years with HIV. The sequencing used unsorted PBMCs, collected 3 years after starting antiretroviral therapy.

The CDR3 here is CASQRQGMGQPQHF. The CDR3 bases are TGTGCCAGCCAGCGCCAGGGGATGGGTCAGCCCCAGCATTTT. The chain recombines TRBV6-5 with TRBJ1-5; a possible D gene is TRBD1 (6 bases). The germline V gene encodes CDR1 MNHEY and CDR2 SVGAGI. V dropped 8 bases and J dropped 6 bases, with 17 bases sitting between them. This CDR3 spans 14 amino acids.